Following are 30 T cell receptor beta chains from one sample sequenced in a study of blood T cell repertoires in COVID-19. Repertoires were generated with immunoSEQ multiplex PCR, while TCRdb's copy carries only in-frame clones and drops some. This table holds approximately 310,000 clones, 85% found once. The sequencing sample was made of PBMCs or T cells enriched from blood (not recorded which). These receptor sequences come from a woman aged 25 to 39 who had been exposed to COVID-19.

The V and J genes are TRBV28 and TRBJ1-2; 7 nucleotides match TRBD1. The germline V gene encodes CDR1 MDHEN and CDR2 SYDVKM. This CDR3 is built from 13 residues. After removal of 7 bases from V and 2 bases from J, the junction contained 4 bases not matched to a gene. CDR3 protein: CASKLGQNYGYTF. The CDR3, as DNA: TGTGCCAGCAAACTGGGACAGAACTATGGCTACACCTTC.

The chain links TRBV19 to TRBJ1-5, with 9 bases fitting TRBD1. There are 17 residues in the CDR3. V lost 1 base, J lost 5 bases, and 9 bases stayed unmatched. Germline CDR1 and CDR2: LNHDA and SQIVND (reference sequence). CDR3 amino acids: CASSIVLRTGAYQPQHF. CDR3 nucleotides: TGTGCCAGTAGTATAGTGCTCCGGACAGGGGCGTATCAGCCCCAGCATTTT.

The J gene is TRBJ2-2, the V gene TRBV30; unclear D gene. Trimming removed 2 bases from V and 3 bases from J, with 10 bases in between. This CDR3 is built from 14 residues. From germline, CDR1 is GTSNPN and CDR2 SVGIG (reference sequence). The CDR3: CAWSQSGYTGELFF. CDR3 DNA: TGTGCCTGGAGTCAGTCAGGATACACCGGGGAGCTGTTTTTT.

The chain joins TRBV6-4 to TRBJ2-1, with TRBD2 matching over 7 bases. V lost 2 bases, J lost 0 bases, and 7 bases stayed unmatched. There are 17 residues in the CDR3. CDR1 MRHNA and CDR2 SNTAGT come from the germline V gene. The CDR3 DNA reads as TGTGCCAGCAGTGACATAGGGGCTAGCGGCTCCTACAATGAGCAGTTCTTC. Translated: CASSDIGASGSYNEQFF.

The chain couples TRBV27 to TRBJ2-6; 7 nucleotides match TRBD1. J lost 8 bases, V lost 8 bases, and 9 bases had no gene match. This CDR3 has 14 residues. Germline V gene sequence: CDR1 MNHEY, CDR2 SMNVEV (reference sequence). As DNA, the CDR3 is TGTGCCAGCCGGCTACAGGGGACCACCAACGTCCTGACTTTC. Its protein product is CASRLQGTTNVLTF.

This clone was seen a single time. This rearrangement joins TRBV12-3 or TRBV12-4 to TRBJ1-2; no definite D call. This CDR3 has 12 residues. Trimming left V 6 bases short and J 8 bases short, with 13 bases between. CDR3 in DNA: TGTGCCAGCAGCCTCGGGGTGGCAGGCTACACCTTC. Translating gives CASSLGVAGYTF.

V is TRBV28 and J is TRBJ2-5; 8 nucleotides agree with TRBD1. V was pared by 7 bases and J by 2 bases, with 3 bases of the junction left unmatched. Germline CDR1 MDHEN, CDR2 SYDVKM. The CDR3 length is 13 residues. The CDR3 region has the DNA TGTGCCAGCATCGGACAGGGTCAAGAGACCCAGTACTTC. The encoded protein is CASIGQGQETQYF.

This chain connects TRBV7-3 to TRBJ2-5; 10 nucleotides line up with TRBD2. Germline-derived CDR1 and CDR2 are SGHTA and FQGTGA. This CDR3 comprises 15 residues. V lost 4 bases to trimming and J lost 5 bases; unmatched junction nucleotides: 7. The CDR3 here is CASSSQAGGPETQYF. CDR3 in DNA: TGTGCCAGCAGCTCACAAGCGGGGGGGCCGGAGACCCAGTACTTC.

The rearrangement links TRBV5-1 to TRBJ2-7, with 7 nucleotides matching TRBD2. The CDR3 loop spans 15 amino acids. Looked up from germline, CDR1 is SGHRS and CDR2 is YFSETQ. The J segment lost 5 bases and the V segment lost 0 bases, leaving 8 bases of the junction unmatched. The CDR3 spells CASSLGGGLINEQYF. The CDR3 DNA is TGCGCCAGCAGCTTGGGGGGAGGGTTAATCAACGAGCAGTACTTC. The full variable domain, rest sourced from reference TRBV5-1 and TRBJ2-7, is KAGVTQTPRYLIKTRGQQVTLSCSPISGHRSVSWYQQTPGQGLQFLFEYFSETQRNKGNFPGRFSGRQFSNSRSEMNVSTLELGDSALYLCASSLGGGLINEQYFGPGTRLTVT.

The chain links TRBV5-6 to TRBJ2-4; the D is unclear. CDR1 SGHDT and CDR2 YYEEEE come from the germline V gene. Trimming left V 2 bases short and J 6 bases short, with 12 bases between. The CDR3 covers 14 residues. The CDR3 here is CASSLDIHPNIQYF. The CDR3 coding sequence is TGTGCCAGCAGCTTAGACATCCATCCAAACATTCAGTACTTC.

This clone was detected only once. The chain carries TRBV3-1 (or the pseudogene TRBV3-2) and TRBJ2-6, with a possible D match to TRBD2 (6 bases). Germline CDR1 is LGHDT and CDR2 is YNNKEL (reference sequence). This CDR3 contains 18 residues. The V gene lost 1 base and the J gene lost 1 base, with 14 bases spanning the gap. The DNA of the CDR3 is TGTGCCAGCAGCCAAGGACTAGATATCAAATCTGGGGCCAACGTCCTGACTTTC. It translates to CASSQGLDIKSGANVLTF.

This clone was found a few times. This sequence joins TRBV27 and TRBJ2-7, with a tentative D call TRBD1 (6 bases). This CDR3 is built from 15 residues. Germline lookup yields CDR1 MNHEY and CDR2 SMNVEV (reference sequence). V lost 4 bases to trimming and J lost 1 base, with 14 bases between them. The CDR3 bases are TGTGCCAGCAGTTCCTCCCCAGGGGCGTCCTACGAGCAGTACTTC. Translated: CASSSSPGASYEQYF.

The rearrangement links TRBV9 to TRBJ1-1, with 8 bases matching TRBD1. The V and J ends lost 4 bases and 0 bases, in that order; junction bases with no gene match: 5. The length of the CDR3 is 15 residues. Germline CDR1 is SGDLS and CDR2 is YYNGEE. Here the CDR3 reads CASSRTGNMNTEAFF. The CDR3 DNA reads TGTGCCAGCAGCAGGACAGGGAATATGAACACTGAAGCTTTCTTT.

The count of this clone is one. The V and J genes are TRBV7-3 and TRBJ2-1; 9 bases line up with TRBD2. This CDR3 comprises 16 residues. The V segment lost 2 bases and the J segment 7 bases; nucleotides outside the gene matches: 9. Germline CDR1 and CDR2: SGHTA and FQGTGA. The CDR3 sequence: CASSLALAGTRNEQFF. CDR3 bases: TGTGCCAGCAGCTTAGCCCTAGCGGGGACTCGGAATGAGCAGTTCTTC.

The chain employs TRBV19 and TRBJ1-4, with D hard to call. CDR3 length: 13 residues. Trimming left V 4 bases short and J 8 bases short, with 11 bases between. Germline-derived CDR1 and CDR2 are LNHDA and SQIVND (reference sequence). CDR3 sequence (DNA): TGTGCCAGTAGTACGACTGGACTAGAAAAACTGTTTTTT. It encodes CASSTTGLEKLFF.

The rearrangement joins TRBV7-9 to TRBJ2-1, with 11 bases aligning to TRBD2. V was clipped by 6 bases and J by 10 bases; unmatched bases: 14. Germline CDR1 SEHNR, CDR2 FQNEAQ (reference sequence). This CDR3 is 16 amino acids long. This chain's CDR3 is CASSSSLAGDGREQFF. The CDR3 DNA is TGTGCCAGCAGTTCATCACTAGCGGGAGATGGGAGAGAGCAGTTCTTC.

The chain carries TRBV28 and TRBJ2-5; maybe TRBD1 (6 bases). The V gene's germline CDR1 is MDHEN and CDR2 SYDVKM. V was shortened by 4 bases and J by 10 bases, with 10 bases between the two germline ends. This CDR3 has 11 residues. The CDR3: CASSYREGQYF. CDR3 nucleotides: TGTGCCAGCAGTTACAGGGAAGGCCAGTACTTC.

V usage is TRBV19 and J usage is TRBJ2-7; 9 bases line up with TRBD1. CDR1 is LNHDA and CDR2 is SQIVND in the germline V gene (reference sequence). The CDR3 is 13 residues long. V lost 5 bases to trimming and J lost 5 bases; unmatched junction nucleotides: 4. The CDR3 coding sequence is TGTGCCAGTAGTTGGGGACAGGGTGACGAGCAGTACTTC. Protein sequence: CASSWGQGDEQYF.

The chain carries TRBV11-2 and TRBJ1-2; no firm D call. Between the trimmed V and J ends, which lost 5 bases and 4 bases, there was a span of 11 bases. In germline, CDR1 is SGHAT, CDR2 FQNNGV. This CDR3 region has 13 residues. CDR3 in DNA: TGTGCCAGCAGCCCGATCTGGAGCTATGGCTACACCTTC. It translates to CASSPIWSYGYTF.

This chain joins TRBV24-1 and TRBJ2-4; 12 bases line up with TRBD2. This CDR3 is 17 amino acids long. J lost 7 bases, V lost 4 bases, and 10 bases had no gene match. The germline V gene encodes CDR1 KGHDR and CDR2 SFDVKD. DNA for the CDR3: TGTGCCACCAGTGACCCCAGGACTAGCGGGACAGATAACATTCAGTACTTC. Amino acids: CATSDPRTSGTDNIQYF.

The CDR3 loop is CASSVALAGTGGDYEQYF. In DNA form, the CDR3 reads TGTGCCAGCAGTGTAGCCCTTGCCGGGACAGGGGGAGACTACGAGCAGTACTTC. This sequence joins TRBV6-1 and TRBJ2-7; 11 positions agree with TRBD1. Per germline, CDR1 MNHNS and CDR2 SASEGT. The V segment lost 4 bases and the J segment 3 bases; nucleotides outside the gene matches: 14. The CDR3 spans 18 residues.

The chain employs TRBV6-5 and TRBJ1-2; 7 bases are a match to TRBD1. The germline V gene encodes CDR1 MNHEY and CDR2 SVGAGI. The CDR3 length is 16 residues. V lost 0 bases, J lost 4 bases, and 8 bases stayed unmatched. CDR3 DNA sequence: TGTGCCAGCAGTTACTCAACAAGGGGGCGAGGCTATGGCTACACCTTC. This gives the protein CASSYSTRGRGYGYTF.

The V gene is TRBV7-2, the J gene TRBJ1-1; 7 bases map to TRBD1. Germline assignment: CDR1 SGHTA and CDR2 FQGNSA. V trimming: 4 bases; J trimming: 0 bases; junction bases outside the gene matches: 5. This CDR3 comprises 15 residues. The CDR3 region is CASSSRQGVNTEAFF. Here the CDR3 DNA reads TGTGCCAGCAGCTCCCGACAGGGAGTGAACACTGAAGCTTTCTTT.

The rearrangement joins TRBV4-2 to TRBJ1-2; D is ambiguous. This CDR3 spans 15 amino acids. The V and J ends lost 4 bases and 6 bases respectively, with 18 bases between them. The germline CDR1 and CDR2 sequences are LGHNA and YNFKEQ. This CDR3 reads CASSPQPEGGDGYTF. The DNA of the CDR3 is TGTGCCAGCAGCCCCCAACCGGAGGGCGGCGATGGCTACACCTTC.

The chain uses TRBV5-4 and TRBJ1-5; 10 nucleotides match TRBD1. CDR1 is SGHNT, CDR2 YYREEE, per germline (reference sequence). CDR3 length equals 14 residues. The V and J ends lost 4 bases and 5 bases, in that order; junction bases with no gene match: 3. This chain's CDR3 is CASSTGTGDQPQHF. The CDR3 bases are TGTGCCAGCAGCACCGGGACAGGGGATCAGCCCCAGCATTTT.

The chain combines TRBV5-1 with TRBJ2-5; 9 bases fit TRBD1. CDR3 size: 17 residues. Germline CDR1 reads SGHRS; CDR2 reads YFSETQ. V dropped 6 bases and J dropped 4; count of bases not matched to a gene: 16. CDR3 residues: CASTSAVTGGSRETQYF. CDR3 bases: TGCGCCAGCACCAGTGCGGTAACAGGGGGCTCGAGAGAGACCCAGTACTTC.

This sequence joins TRBV30 and TRBJ1-3; no reliable D call. The CDR3 spans 13 residues. Germline V gene data show CDR1 as GTSNPN and CDR2 as SVGIG (reference sequence). V was trimmed by 8 bases and J by 0 bases, leaving 11 bases between them. The CDR3 nucleotides are TGTGCCCTCAGAAGGAGCTCTGGAAACACCATATATTTT. Residues: CALRRSSGNTIYF.

This chain joins TRBV6-5 and TRBJ1-1, with 7 bases lining up with TRBD1. CDR1 is MNHEY and CDR2 is SVGAGI in the germline V gene. This CDR3 is built from 12 residues. V trimming: 5 bases; J trimming: 6 bases; junction bases outside the gene matches: 3. CDR3 residues: CASSRQGSEAFF. CDR3 DNA sequence: TGTGCCAGCAGTAGACAGGGCTCTGAAGCTTTCTTT.

This clone has just a few counts. V is TRBV4-1 and J is TRBJ1-2; 8 bases match TRBD1. The CDR3 is made up of 16 amino acids. The V gene's germline CDR1 is MGHRA and CDR2 YSYEKL. The trim removed 3 bases at V and 6 bases at J, leaving 12 bases unmatched. The CDR3 DNA reads TGCGCCAGCAGCCATGACGTAGAGGACAGGGTAGATGGCTACACCTTC. Its protein is CASSHDVEDRVDGYTF.

The chain uses TRBV7-9 and TRBJ2-6; D is uncertain. The CDR3 is 15 residues long. Germline loops: CDR1 SEHNR, CDR2 FQNEAQ (reference sequence). V was pared by 5 bases and J by 4 bases, with 12 bases between. The DNA of the CDR3 is TGTGCCAGCAGCCATTCAGGCTCCGGGGCCAACGTCCTGACTTTC. Protein: CASSHSGSGANVLTF.